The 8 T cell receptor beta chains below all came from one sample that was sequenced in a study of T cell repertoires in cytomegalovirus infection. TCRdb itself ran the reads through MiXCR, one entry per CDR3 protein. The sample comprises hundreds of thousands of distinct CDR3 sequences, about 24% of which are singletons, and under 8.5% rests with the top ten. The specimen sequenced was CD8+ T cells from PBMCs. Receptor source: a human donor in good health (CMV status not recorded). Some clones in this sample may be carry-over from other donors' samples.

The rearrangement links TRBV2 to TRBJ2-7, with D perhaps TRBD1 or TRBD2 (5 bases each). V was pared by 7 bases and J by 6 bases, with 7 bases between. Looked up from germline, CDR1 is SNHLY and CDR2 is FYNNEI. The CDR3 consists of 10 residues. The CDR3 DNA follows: TGTGCCAGCATGGGGACCGAGCAGTACGTC. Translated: CASMGTEQYV.

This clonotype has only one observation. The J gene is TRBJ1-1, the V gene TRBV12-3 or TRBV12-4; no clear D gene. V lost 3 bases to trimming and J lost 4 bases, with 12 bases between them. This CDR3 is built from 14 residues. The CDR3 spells CASSFVTPGTEAFF. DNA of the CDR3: TGTGCCAGCAGTTTCGTGACCCCGGGCACTGAAGCTTTCTTT.

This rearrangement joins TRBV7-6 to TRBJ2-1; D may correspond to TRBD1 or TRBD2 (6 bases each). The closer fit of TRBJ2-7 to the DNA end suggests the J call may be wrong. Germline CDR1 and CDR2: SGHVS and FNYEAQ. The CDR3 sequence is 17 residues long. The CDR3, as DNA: TGTGCCAGTGGAGACCCGCGACGGGGGCGAACGGGGAATGAGCAGTACTTC. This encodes CASGDPRRGRTGNEQYF.

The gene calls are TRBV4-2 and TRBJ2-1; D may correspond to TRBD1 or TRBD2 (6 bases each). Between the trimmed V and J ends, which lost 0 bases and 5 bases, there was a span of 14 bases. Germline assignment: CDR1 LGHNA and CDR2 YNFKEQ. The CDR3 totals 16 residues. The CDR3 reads CASSQDKAGEDNEQFF. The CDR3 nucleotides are TGTGCCAGCAGCCAAGATAAGGCAGGGGAGGACAATGAGCAGTTCTTC.

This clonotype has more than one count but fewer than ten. The DNA for the CDR3 is TGTGCCAGCAGCCAAGCGAGGGAGCCCATCTATGGCTACACCTTC. The encoded protein is CASSQAREPIYGYTF. The V and J genes are TRBV4-2 and TRBJ1-2; D uncertain. Germline CDR1 and CDR2: LGHNA and YNFKEQ. The CDR3 runs to 15 residues. Trimming took 1 base from V and 4 from J, leaving 13 bases between them.

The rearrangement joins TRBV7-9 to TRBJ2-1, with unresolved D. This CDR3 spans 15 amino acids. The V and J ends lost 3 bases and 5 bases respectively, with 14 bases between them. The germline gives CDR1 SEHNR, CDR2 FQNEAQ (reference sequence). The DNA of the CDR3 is TGTGCCAGCAGCTTCCGTGGGAAATTAGACAATGAGCAGTTCTTC. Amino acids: CASSFRGKLDNEQFF. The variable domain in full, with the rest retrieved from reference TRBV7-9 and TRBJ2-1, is DTGVSQNPRHKITKRGQNVTFRCDPISEHNRLYWYRQTLGQGPEFLTYFQNEAQLEKSRLLSDRFSAERPKGSFSTLEIQRTEQGDSAMYLCASSFRGKLDNEQFFGPGTRLTVL.

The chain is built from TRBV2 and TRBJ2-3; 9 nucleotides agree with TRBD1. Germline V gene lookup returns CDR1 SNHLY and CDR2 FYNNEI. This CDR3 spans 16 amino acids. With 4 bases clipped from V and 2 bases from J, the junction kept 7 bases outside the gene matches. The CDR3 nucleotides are TGTGCCAGCAGTGCCACACAGGGGGCGACCACAGATACGCAGTATTTT. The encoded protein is CASSATQGATTDTQYF.

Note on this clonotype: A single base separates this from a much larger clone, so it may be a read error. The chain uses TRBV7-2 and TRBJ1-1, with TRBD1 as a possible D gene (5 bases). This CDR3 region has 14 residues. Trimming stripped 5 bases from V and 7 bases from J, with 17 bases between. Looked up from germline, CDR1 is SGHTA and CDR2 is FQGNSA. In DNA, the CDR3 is TGTGCCAGCAGCGACCCTGGGGCTGCTATTGAAGCTTTCTTT. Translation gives CASSDPGAAIEAFF.